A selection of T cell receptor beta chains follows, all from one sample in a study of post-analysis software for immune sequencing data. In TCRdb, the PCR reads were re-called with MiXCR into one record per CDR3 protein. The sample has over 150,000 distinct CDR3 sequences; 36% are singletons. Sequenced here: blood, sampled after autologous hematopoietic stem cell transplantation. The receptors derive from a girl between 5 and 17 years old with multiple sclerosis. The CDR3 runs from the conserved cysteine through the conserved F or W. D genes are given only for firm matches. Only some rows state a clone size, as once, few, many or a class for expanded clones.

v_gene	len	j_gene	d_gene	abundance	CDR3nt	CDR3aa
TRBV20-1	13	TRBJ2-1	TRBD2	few	TGCAGTCCGCGTAGCGGGACGGGCAATGAGCAGTTCTTC	CSPRSGTGNEQFF
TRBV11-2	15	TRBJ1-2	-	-	TGTGCCAGCAGCACCCGGCAAGAAGCTAACTATGGCTACACCTTC	CASSTRQEANYGYTF
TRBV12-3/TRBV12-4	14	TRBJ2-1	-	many	TGTGCCAGCAGTTTAGGGCTCTCAGGCCATGAGCAGTTCTTC	CASSLGLSGHEQFF
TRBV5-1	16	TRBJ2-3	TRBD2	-	TGCGCCAGCAGCCCCGGGGAGGGTCACTTCACAGATACGCAGTATTTT	CASSPGEGHFTDTQYF
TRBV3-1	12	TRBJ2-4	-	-	TGTGCCAGCAGCCAGTCAGTGAACATTCAGTACTTC	CASSQSVNIQYF
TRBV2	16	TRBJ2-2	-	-	TGTGCCAGCAGTTACCGGTTAGAGTTCCACACCGGGGAGCTGTTTTTT	CASSYRLEFHTGELFF
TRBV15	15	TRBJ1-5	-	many	TGTGCCACCAGCGGGGGACGAGGTAGCAATCAGCCCCAGCATTTT	CATSGGRGSNQPQHF
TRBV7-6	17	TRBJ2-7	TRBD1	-	TGTGCCAGCAGCTTAGCGGGGGACAGGGAAAGGCCCTACGAGCAGTACTTC	CASSLAGDRERPYEQYF
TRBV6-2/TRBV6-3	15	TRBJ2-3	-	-	TGTGCCAGCCGTCAGGAGCAGTCTAGCACAGATACGCAGTATTTT	CASRQEQSSTDTQYF
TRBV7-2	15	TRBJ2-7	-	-	TGTGCCAGCAGCCGAGCGGGCGGGTATTCCTACGAGCAGTACTTC	CASSRAGGYSYEQYF
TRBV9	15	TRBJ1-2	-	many	TGTGCCAGCAGCGCCACGGGATCTCCGGGGAATGGCTACACCTTC	CASSATGSPGNGYTF
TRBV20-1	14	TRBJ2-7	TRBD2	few	TGCAGTGCTAGAAGGGGACTAGCGGGACGCGAGCAGTACTTC	CSARRGLAGREQYF
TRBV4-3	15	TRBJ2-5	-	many	TGCGCCAGCAGCCAAGATGTCCACGGTGGGGAGACCCAGTACTTC	CASSQDVHGGETQYF
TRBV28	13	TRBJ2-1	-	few	TGTGCCAGCGCAGGGATTCGGGGAAATGAGCAGTTCTTC	CASAGIRGNEQFF
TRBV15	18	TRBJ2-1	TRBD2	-	TGTGCCACCAGCAGAGGGACTAGCGGACCTTTCTCCTACAATGAGCAGTTCTTC	CATSRGTSGPFSYNEQFF
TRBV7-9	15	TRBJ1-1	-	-	TGTGCCAGCAGCCGGACCCGGTTGGGGGACACTGAAGCTTTCTTT	CASSRTRLGDTEAFF
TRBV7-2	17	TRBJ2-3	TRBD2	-	TGTGCCAGCAGCCCCAGGGGAGGGGGACTAGCAACAGATACGCAGTATTTT	CASSPRGGGLATDTQYF
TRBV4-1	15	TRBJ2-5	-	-	TGCGCCAGCAGCCAAGGCACCAGAACTCAAGAGACCCAGTACTTC	CASSQGTRTQETQYF
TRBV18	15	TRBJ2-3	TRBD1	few	TGTGCCAGCTCACAGACAGGGGCCAGCACAGATACGCAGTATTTT	CASSQTGASTDTQYF
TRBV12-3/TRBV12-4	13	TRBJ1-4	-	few	TGTGCCAGCAGGTTAGCAGGACCGGGAAAACTGTTTTTT	CASRLAGPGKLFF
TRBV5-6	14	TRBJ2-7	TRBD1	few	TGTGCCAGCAGCCCCGACAGGGCGGTGAACGAGCAGTACTTC	CASSPDRAVNEQYF
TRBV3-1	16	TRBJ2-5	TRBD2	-	TGTGCCAGCAGCTTATCCTCTAGGACTAGCCCCCGGGAGCAGTACTTC	CASSLSSRTSPREQYF
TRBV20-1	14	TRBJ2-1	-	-	TGCAGTGCTCATCGCAGGGGGGCAATCGATGAGCAGTTCTTC	CSAHRRGAIDEQFF
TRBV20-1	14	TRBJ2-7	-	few	TGCAGTGCTAGAGCCCGATCGAAAGTATACGAGCAGTACTTC	CSARARSKVYEQYF
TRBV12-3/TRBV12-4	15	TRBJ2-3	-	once	TGTGCCAGCAGCCCTTTTTCCTGGGTCACAGATACGCAGTATTTT	CASSPFSWVTDTQYF
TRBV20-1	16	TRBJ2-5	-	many	TGCAGTGCCCACCCCCTTTTTAAGGGAGGGGGCGAGACCCAGTACTTC	CSAHPLFKGGGETQYF
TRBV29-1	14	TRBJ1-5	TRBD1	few	TGCAGCGTCGGGGGACAGTATAGCAATCAGCCCCAGCATTTT	CSVGGQYSNQPQHF
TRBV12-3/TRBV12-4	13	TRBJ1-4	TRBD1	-	TGTGCCAGCCGGAGGGGGCCGTGGGAAAAACTGTTTTTT	CASRRGPWEKLFF
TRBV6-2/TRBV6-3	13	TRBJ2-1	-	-	TGTGCCAGCAGCCGTATCGTTCCAAATGAGCAGTTCTTC	CASSRIVPNEQFF
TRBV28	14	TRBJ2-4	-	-	TGTGCCAGCAGTAAAACTTATCACAAAAACATTCAGTACTTC	CASSKTYHKNIQYF
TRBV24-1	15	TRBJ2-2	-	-	TGTGCCACCAGCCTGAAGGGTCCCATCACCGGGGAGCTGTTTTTT	CATSLKGPITGELFF
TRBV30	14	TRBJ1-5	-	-	TGTGCCTGGCGCCTGGCCAGTAGCAATCAGCCCCAGCATTTT	CAWRLASSNQPQHF
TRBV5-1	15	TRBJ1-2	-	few	TGCGCCAGCAGCACTTCACCCCCTCCAGCCAATGGCTACACCTTC	CASSTSPPPANGYTF
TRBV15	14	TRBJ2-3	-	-	TGTGCCACCAGCAGTAACCCGACTAGGGATACGCAGTATTTT	CATSSNPTRDTQYF
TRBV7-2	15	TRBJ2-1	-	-	TGTGCCAGCAGCTTAACTACAGGCAAGTACAATGAGCAGTTCTTC	CASSLTTGKYNEQFF
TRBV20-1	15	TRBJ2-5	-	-	TGCAGTGCTATAGGCCGTATTGTGCTGCAAGAGACCCAGTACTTC	CSAIGRIVLQETQYF
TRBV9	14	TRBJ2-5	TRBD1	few	TGTGCCAGCAGCGCCGAGACAGGGGGTGAGACCCAGTACTTC	CASSAETGGETQYF
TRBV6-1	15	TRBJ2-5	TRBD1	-	TGTGCCAGCAGGGCTCAACAGGGGAGCCAAGCGACCCAGTACTTC	CASRAQQGSQATQYF
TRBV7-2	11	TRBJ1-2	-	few	TGTGCCAGCAGCTCCCTTTGGGGCTACACCTTC	CASSSLWGYTF
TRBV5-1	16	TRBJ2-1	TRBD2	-	TGCGCCAGCAGCCCCCCCGCTAGCGGCCGATACAATGAGCAGTTCTTC	CASSPPASGRYNEQFF
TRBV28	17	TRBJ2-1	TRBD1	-	TGTGCCAGCAGCCGAACCCCGGACAGGGAAGTTGACAATGAGCAGTTCTTC	CASSRTPDREVDNEQFF
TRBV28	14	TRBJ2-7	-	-	TGTGCCAGCAGTCCCCTAGGAGGGCTCTACGAGCAGTACTTC	CASSPLGGLYEQYF
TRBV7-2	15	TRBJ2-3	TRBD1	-	TGTGCCAGCAGCTCCCGGGACAGGGGGACAGATACGCAGTATTTT	CASSSRDRGTDTQYF
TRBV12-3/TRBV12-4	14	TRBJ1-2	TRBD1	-	TGTGCCAGCAGTGCATGGACAGGGGAATATGGCTACACCTTC	CASSAWTGEYGYTF
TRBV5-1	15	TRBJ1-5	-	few	TGCGCCAGCAGCTTGGGCGGGGTAGGCAATCAGCCCCAGCATTTT	CASSLGGVGNQPQHF
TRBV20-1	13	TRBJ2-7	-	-	TGCAGTGCTAGTTCTCAGGCTTCCTACGAGCAGTACTTC	CSASSQASYEQYF
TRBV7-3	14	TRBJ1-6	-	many	TGTGCCAGCAGCCACCAGGGAAAAAATTCACCCCTCCACTTT	CASSHQGKNSPLHF
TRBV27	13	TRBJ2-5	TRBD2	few	TGTGCCAGCAGCCCCGGGACTAGCGGGACCCAGTACTTC	CASSPGTSGTQYF
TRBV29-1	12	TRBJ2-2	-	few	TGCAGCGTTGTTACAGGGCCCGGGGAGCTGTTTTTT	CSVVTGPGELFF
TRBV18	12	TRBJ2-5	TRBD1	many	TGTGCCAGCTCACCCGGACAGGGGTCACAGTACTTC	CASSPGQGSQYF
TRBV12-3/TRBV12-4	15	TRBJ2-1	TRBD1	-	TGTGCCAGCAGTCCCACCCAGACAGGGAGAGATGAGCAGTTCTTC	CASSPTQTGRDEQFF
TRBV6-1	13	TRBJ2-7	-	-	TGTGCCAGCAGTAGACAGGAAGAGGGCGAGCAGTACTTC	CASSRQEEGEQYF
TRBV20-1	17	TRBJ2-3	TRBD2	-	TGCAGTGCTAGTAGGGTTGGGACTACGAAACACACAGATACGCAGTATTTT	CSASRVGTTKHTDTQYF
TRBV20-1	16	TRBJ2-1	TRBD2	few	TGCAGTGCCACGGGACTAGCGGGAGGACGCCACAATGAGCAGTTCTTC	CSATGLAGGRHNEQFF
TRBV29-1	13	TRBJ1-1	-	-	TGCAGCGTTGTAACGGGGGTGAACACTGAAGCTTTCTTT	CSVVTGVNTEAFF
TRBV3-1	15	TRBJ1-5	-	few	TGTGCCAGCAGCCAAGAGCAGGGGAGGAATCAGCCCCAGCATTTT	CASSQEQGRNQPQHF
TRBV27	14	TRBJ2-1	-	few	TGTGCCAGCAGTTTATCGTTCAGTTTTGGTGAGCAGTTCTTC	CASSLSFSFGEQFF
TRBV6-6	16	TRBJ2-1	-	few	TGTGCCAGCAGTTATTCTCCAGGAAGCTCCTACAATGAGCAGTTCTTC	CASSYSPGSSYNEQFF
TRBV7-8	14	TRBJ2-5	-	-	TGTGCCAGCAGCTTAGGGCGGAGCCCAGGAACCCAGTACTTC	CASSLGRSPGTQYF
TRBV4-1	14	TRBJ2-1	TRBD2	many	TGCGCCAGCAGCCAAGGGGGACTAGTCAATGAGCAGTTCTTC	CASSQGGLVNEQFF